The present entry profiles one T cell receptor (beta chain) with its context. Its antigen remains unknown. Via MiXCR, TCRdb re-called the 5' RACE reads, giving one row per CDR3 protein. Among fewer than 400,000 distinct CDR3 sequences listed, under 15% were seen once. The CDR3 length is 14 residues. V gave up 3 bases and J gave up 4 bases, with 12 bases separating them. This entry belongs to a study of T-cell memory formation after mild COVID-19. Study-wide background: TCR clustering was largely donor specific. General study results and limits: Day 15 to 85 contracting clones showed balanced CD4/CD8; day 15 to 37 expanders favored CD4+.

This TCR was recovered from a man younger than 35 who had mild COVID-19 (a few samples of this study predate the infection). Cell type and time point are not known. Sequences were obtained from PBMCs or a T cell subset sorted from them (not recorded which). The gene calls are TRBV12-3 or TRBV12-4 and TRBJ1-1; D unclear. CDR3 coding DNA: TGTGCCAGCAGTTTGACGGGCCAGAGCACTGAAGCTTTCTTT. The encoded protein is CASSLTGQSTEAFF.